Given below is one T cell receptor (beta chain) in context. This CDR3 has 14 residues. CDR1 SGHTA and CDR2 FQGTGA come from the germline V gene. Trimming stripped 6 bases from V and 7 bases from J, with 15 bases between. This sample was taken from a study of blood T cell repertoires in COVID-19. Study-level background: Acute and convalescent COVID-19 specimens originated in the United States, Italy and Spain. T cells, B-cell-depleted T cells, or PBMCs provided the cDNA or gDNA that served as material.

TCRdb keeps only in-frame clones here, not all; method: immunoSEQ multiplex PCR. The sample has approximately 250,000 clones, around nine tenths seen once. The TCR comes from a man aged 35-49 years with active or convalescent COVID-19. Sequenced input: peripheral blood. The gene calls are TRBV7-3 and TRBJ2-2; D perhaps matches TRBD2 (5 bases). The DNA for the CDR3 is TGTGCCAGCAGGCAAGCCAAGGAGGTCGGGGAGCTGTTTTTT. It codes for CASRQAKEVGELFF.